A single sample is the source of the 14 T cell receptor beta chains below, sequenced in a study of T cell responses to AZD1222 COVID-19 vaccine. Libraries were prepared by immunoSEQ multiplex PCR; TCRdb keeps only in-frame clonotypes and omits some of them. The repertoire includes tens of thousands of clones, about 85% of them detected once, and about 13% sits in the top ten. The sequences come from peripheral blood, collected on day 0 of AZD1222 vaccination. These receptors came from an adult in good health.

The CDR3 nucleotides are TGTGCCAGCAGCTCCGACTGGCGCACAGATACGCAGTATTTT. Translating gives CASSSDWRTDTQYF. V usage is TRBV11-3 and J usage is TRBJ2-3; D unresolved. Germline-derived CDR1 and CDR2 are SGHNT and YENEEA. The V gene lost 4 bases and the J gene lost 1 base, with 9 bases spanning the gap. The CDR3 extends over 14 amino acids.

V usage is TRBV27 and J usage is TRBJ1-1, with D unclear. Looked up from germline, CDR1 is MNHEY and CDR2 is SMNVEV (reference sequence). V was shortened by 1 base and J by 1 base, with 7 bases between the two germline ends. The CDR3 is 14 amino acids. The CDR3, as DNA: TGTGCCAGCAGTTTATTTGGTTCGAACACTGAAGCTTTCTTT. Translating gives CASSLFGSNTEAFF.

The CDR3 loop reads CASSSTDRVQFF. The CDR3 DNA reads as TGTGCCAGCAGTTCGACAGATAGAGTGCAGTTCTTC. The V gene is TRBV7-3, the J gene TRBJ2-1; D may be TRBD1 (5 bases). The V gene's germline CDR1 is SGHTA and CDR2 FQGTGA. With 6 bases removed from V and 12 bases from J, the gap between germline ends came to 15 bases. The CDR3 covers 12 residues.

The chain is built from TRBV6-1 and TRBJ1-3; D gene uncertain. V lost 3 bases and J lost 0, with 9 bases in between. CDR1 and CDR2 from the germline V gene are MNHNS and SASEGT. The CDR3 totals 15 residues. DNA for the CDR3: TGTGCCAGCAGTGAGCGGCCGGGCTCTGGAAACACCATATATTTT. Protein: CASSERPGSGNTIYF.

This clone is a singleton in its sample. The chain has TRBV4-3 and TRBJ2-1, with D possibly TRBD2 on 7 matching bases. The germline gives CDR1 LGHNA, CDR2 YSLEER. The V end was cut by 1 base, the J end by 6 bases, with 19 bases between. CDR3 length equals 17 residues. CDR3 sequence (DNA): TGCGCCAGCAGCCAAGTTCCGGCGCCGGGGGGCCTCAATGAGCAGTTCTTC. Residues: CASSQVPAPGGLNEQFF.

This chain uses TRBV3-1 (or the pseudogene TRBV3-2) with TRBJ1-5, with 7 bases that match TRBD1. Germline CDR1 LGHDT, CDR2 YNNKEL (reference sequence). With 4 bases clipped from V and 3 bases from J, the junction kept 3 bases outside the gene matches. CDR3 length: 14 residues. In DNA form, the CDR3 reads TGTGCCAGCAGCCTGGACAGGATCAATCAGCCCCAGCATTTT. It codes for CASSLDRINQPQHF.

V is TRBV5-1 and J is TRBJ2-1; 12 positions match TRBD2. After removal of 5 bases from V and 7 bases from J, the junction contained 7 bases not matched to a gene. Germline V CDR1 and CDR2: SGHRS, YFSETQ. This CDR3 region has 15 residues. CDR3 sequence reads: CASRPNLAGGNEQFF. For the CDR3, the DNA is TGCGCCAGCAGACCGAACCTAGCGGGGGGGAATGAGCAGTTCTTC. Drawing the rest from reference TRBV5-1 and TRBJ2-1, the complete variable domain is KAGVTQTPRYLIKTRGQQVTLSCSPISGHRSVSWYQQTPGQGLQFLFEYFSETQRNKGNFPGRFSGRQFSNSRSEMNVSTLELGDSALYLCASRPNLAGGNEQFFGPGTRLTVL.

This rearrangement joins TRBV29-1 to TRBJ1-1; tentatively, D is TRBD1 (6 bases). Germline V gives CDR1 SQVTM, CDR2 ANQGSEA. The CDR3 spans 13 residues. Trimming left V 7 bases short and J 5 bases short, with 17 bases between. CDR3 sequence reads: CSASRDRTTEAFF. The DNA for the CDR3 is TGCAGCGCCAGCCGAGACAGGACTACTGAAGCTTTCTTT.

V is TRBV9 and J is TRBJ1-1, with D hard to call. The V gene's germline CDR1 is SGDLS and CDR2 YYNGEE. Deletions cut 4 bases from V and 0 bases from J, with 10 bases between. The CDR3 loop spans 14 amino acids. CDR3 sequence: CASSPPGLNTEAFF. The CDR3 DNA reads TGTGCCAGCAGCCCCCCGGGGTTGAACACTGAAGCTTTCTTT.

This chain joins TRBV7-2 and TRBJ1-2; no definite D call. V dropped 1 base and J dropped 4 bases, with 13 bases sitting between them. CDR1 and CDR2 from the germline V gene are SGHTA and FQGNSA. This CDR3 is 15 amino acids long. The CDR3 DNA reads TGTGCCAGCAGCTTAGTGCTCCAGTCCGGCTATGGCTACACCTTC. Translated: CASSLVLQSGYGYTF.

The chain uses TRBV12-5 and TRBJ2-7; possibly TRBD1 for D (5 bases). CDR3 length: 13 residues. Deletions cut 0 bases from V and 7 bases from J, with 10 bases between. CDR1 and CDR2 (germline): LGHNT, FRNRAP. The CDR3 DNA reads TGTGCTAGTGGTTTGGTACAAGGGGCAGAGCAGTACTTC. Its protein product is CASGLVQGAEQYF.

V and J are TRBV5-4 and TRBJ2-1; D could derive from TRBD1 or TRBD2 (6 bases each). The CDR3 consists of 16 residues. Looked up from germline, CDR1 is SGHNT and CDR2 is YYREEE (reference sequence). Trimming cost V 4 bases and J 8 bases, with 22 bases left between them. The CDR3 bases are TGTGCCAGCAGCGAGAGACAGGTCGGGGGCGTCCATGAGCAGTTCTTC. It specifies CASSERQVGGVHEQFF.

This chain links TRBV9 with TRBJ2-3, with 7 nucleotides matching TRBD2. Germline V lookup: CDR1 SGDLS, CDR2 YYNGEE. V lost 4 bases and J lost 2; bases outside the gene matches: 7. The CDR3 has 15 residues. CDR3 nucleotides: TGTGCCAGCAGCCCCGGGACTATCCACACAGATACGCAGTATTTT. Amino acids: CASSPGTIHTDTQYF.

The V gene is TRBV21-1, the J gene TRBJ1-4. TRBV21-1 is assigned pseudogene status. This CDR3 has 18 amino acids. Here the CDR3 reads CASSKGEAVRTTNEKLFF. The DNA of the CDR3 is TGTGCCAGCAGCAAAGGGGAAGCAGTACGGACAACTAATGAAAAACTGTTTTTT.